This is a list of T cell receptor beta chains from one sample in a study of cytomegalovirus exposure and HLA in healthy donors. Assay: immunoSEQ multiplex PCR; the TCRdb copy retains only in-frame clones and omits some. The profile covers about 95,000 clones, with around four fifths appearing a single time and approximately 3% taken by the ten largest. Sample: PBMCs. These receptors came from a young man in good health and CMV-seropositive. Each CDR3 is given without its conserved first and last residue.

J gene,V gene,CDR3 protein
TRBJ1-5,TRBV19,ASSIEGASNQPQH
TRBJ1-5,TRBV10-2,ASRPSGTGIQPQH
TRBJ1-5,TRBV27,ASSPGQTRQPQH
TRBJ2-3,TRBV6-6,ASSYVREGRQY
TRBJ2-1,TRBV27,ASLGAGGRNEQF
TRBJ2-2,TRBV9,ASNAGQIIGRPGTGELF
TRBJ2-1,TRBV6-5,ASGRTSGRRNEQF
TRBJ1-3,TRBV9,ASSVATTTPGNTIY
TRBJ1-2,TRBV30,AWAMAASYGYT
TRBJ2-2,TRBV6-1,ASSALAGGTGELF
TRBJ2-5,TRBV6-1,ASNYPLETQY